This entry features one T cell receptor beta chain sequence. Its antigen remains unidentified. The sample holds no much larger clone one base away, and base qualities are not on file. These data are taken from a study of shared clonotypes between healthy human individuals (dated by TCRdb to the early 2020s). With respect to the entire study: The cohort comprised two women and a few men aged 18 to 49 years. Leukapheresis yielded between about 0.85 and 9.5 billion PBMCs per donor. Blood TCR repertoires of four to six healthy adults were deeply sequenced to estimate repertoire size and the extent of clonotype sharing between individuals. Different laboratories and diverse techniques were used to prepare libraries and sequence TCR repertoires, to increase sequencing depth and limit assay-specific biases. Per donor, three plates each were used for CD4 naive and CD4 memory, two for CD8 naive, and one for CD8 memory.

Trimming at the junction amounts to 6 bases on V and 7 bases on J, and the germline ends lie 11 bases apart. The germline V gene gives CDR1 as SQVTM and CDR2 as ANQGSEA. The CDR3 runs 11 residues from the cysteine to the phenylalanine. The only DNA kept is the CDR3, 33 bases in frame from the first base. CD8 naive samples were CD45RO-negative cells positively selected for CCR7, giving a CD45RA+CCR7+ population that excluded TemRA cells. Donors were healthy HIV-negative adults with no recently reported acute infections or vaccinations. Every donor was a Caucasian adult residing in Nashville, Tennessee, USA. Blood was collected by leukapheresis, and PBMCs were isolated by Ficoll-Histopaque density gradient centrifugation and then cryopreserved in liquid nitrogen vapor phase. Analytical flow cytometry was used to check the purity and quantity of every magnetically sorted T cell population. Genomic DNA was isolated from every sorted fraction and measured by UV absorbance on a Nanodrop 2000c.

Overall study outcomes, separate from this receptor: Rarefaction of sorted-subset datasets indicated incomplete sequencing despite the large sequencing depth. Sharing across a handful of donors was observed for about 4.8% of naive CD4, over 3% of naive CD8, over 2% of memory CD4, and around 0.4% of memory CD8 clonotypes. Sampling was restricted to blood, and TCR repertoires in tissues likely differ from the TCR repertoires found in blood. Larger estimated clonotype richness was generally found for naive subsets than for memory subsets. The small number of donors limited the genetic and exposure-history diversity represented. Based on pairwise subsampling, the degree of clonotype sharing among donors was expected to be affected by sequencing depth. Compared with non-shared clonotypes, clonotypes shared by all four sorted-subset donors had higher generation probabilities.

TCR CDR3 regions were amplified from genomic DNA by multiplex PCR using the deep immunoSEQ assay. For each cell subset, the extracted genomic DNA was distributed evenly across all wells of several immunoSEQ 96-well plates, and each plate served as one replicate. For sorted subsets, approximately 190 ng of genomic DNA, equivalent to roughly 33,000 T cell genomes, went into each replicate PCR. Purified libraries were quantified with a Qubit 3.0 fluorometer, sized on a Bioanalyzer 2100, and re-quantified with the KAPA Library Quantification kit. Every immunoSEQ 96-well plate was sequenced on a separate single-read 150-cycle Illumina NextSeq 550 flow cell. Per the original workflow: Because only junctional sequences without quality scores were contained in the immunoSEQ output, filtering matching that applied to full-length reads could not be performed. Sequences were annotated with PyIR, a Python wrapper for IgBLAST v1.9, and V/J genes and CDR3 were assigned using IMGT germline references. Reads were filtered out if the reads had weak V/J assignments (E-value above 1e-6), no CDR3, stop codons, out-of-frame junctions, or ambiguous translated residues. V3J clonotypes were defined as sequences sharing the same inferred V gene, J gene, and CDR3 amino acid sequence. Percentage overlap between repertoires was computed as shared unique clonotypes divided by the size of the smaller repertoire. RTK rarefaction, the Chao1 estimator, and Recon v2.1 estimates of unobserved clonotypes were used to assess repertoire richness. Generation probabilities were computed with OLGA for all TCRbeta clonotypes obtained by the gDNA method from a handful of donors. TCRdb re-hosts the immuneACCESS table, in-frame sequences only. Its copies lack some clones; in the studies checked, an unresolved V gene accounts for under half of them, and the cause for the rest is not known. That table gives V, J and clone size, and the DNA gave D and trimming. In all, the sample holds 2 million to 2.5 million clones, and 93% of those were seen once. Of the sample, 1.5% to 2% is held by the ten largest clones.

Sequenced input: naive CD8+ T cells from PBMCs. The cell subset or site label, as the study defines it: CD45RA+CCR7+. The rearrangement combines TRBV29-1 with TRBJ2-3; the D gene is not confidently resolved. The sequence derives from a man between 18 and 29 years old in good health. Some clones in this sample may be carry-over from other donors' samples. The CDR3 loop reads CSVVWVNTQYF. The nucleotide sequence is TGCAGCGTGGTTTGGGTCAATACGCAGTATTTT.